This TCR beta chain was observed in a study of a mutant IDH1 vaccine in newly diagnosed glioma. Study in general: V12 came at week 35, V13 at week 47.

CDR1 is SGDLS and CDR2 is YYNGEE in the germline V gene. The CDR3 loop spans 16 amino acids. V lost 4 bases to trimming and J lost 0 bases; unmatched junction nucleotides: 7. Sequenced by immunoSEQ multiplex PCR; TCRdb stores in-frame clones only, minus some. The data contain over 35,000 clones, 65% to 90% of them singletons. With respect to this clone: The antigen remains unidentified.

Sample time point: week 35, safety follow-up. The vaccine gave 300 ug of a 20-mer mutant IDH1 peptide subcutaneously per dose. The source was PBMCs, collected from a glioma patient whose treatment included an IDH1 peptide vaccine. The J gene is TRBJ1-1, the V gene TRBV9; 9 nucleotides agree with TRBD1. This clonotype was sampled from a woman between 50 and 59 years old with glioma. CDR3 in amino acids: CASSKGQGLVNTEAFF. The CDR3 coding sequence is TGTGCCAGCAGCAAAGGACAGGGGTTGGTGAACACTGAAGCTTTCTTT. The entire variable domain, with the rest obtained from reference TRBV9 and TRBJ1-1, is as follows: DSGVTQTPKHLITATGQRVTLRCSPRSGDLSVYWYQQSLDQGLQFLIQYYNGEERAKGNILERFSAQQFPDLHSELNLSSLELGDSALYFCASSKGQGLVNTEAFFGQGTRLTVV.